This paragraph covers one T cell receptor (beta chain) sequence. Antigen specificity is unknown. The data originate from a study of beta chain features in type 1 diabetes. Germline loops: CDR1 MNHEY, CDR2 SMNVEV (reference sequence). V shed 6 bases and J shed 4 bases, with 10 bases lying between them. The length of the CDR3 is 13 residues. Broader study findings: More deletions and fewer insertions at VDJ junctions were seen in type 1 diabetes patients. Within each of all four CD4+ subsets, Type 1 diabetes patients had TCRB CDR3s that were moderately but significantly shorter.

Sequencing targeted expressed TCRB transcripts, as all isolated RNA had been reverse transcribed. Clones were read by immunoSEQ multiplex PCR, and TCRdb kept only the in-frame ones, dropping some. The profile shows a few hundred thousand clones, 16% of them singletons. The clonotype originates from a man aged 25-45 years with type 1 diabetes. Sequences were obtained from naive CD4+ T cells from blood. The chain joins TRBV27 to TRBJ2-1, with unresolved D. As DNA, the CDR3 is TGTGCCAGCAGACTTACAAGGTACAATGAGCAGTTCTTC. Translated: CASRLTRYNEQFF.